A selection of T cell receptor beta chains follows, all from one sample in a study of Ad26.COV2.S vaccination and SARS-CoV-2 variants. Libraries were prepared by immunoSEQ multiplex PCR; TCRdb keeps only in-frame clonotypes and omits some of them. The sample shows a few hundred thousand clones, around four fifths of them seen only once. This material consisted of peripheral blood, taken in a trial of Ad26.COV2.S vaccine versus placebo. These receptors all come from a person aged 18-60 years who received the Ad26.COV2.S COVID-19 vaccine or a placebo. CDR3s leave out the opening cysteine and the closing phenylalanine or tryptophan.

J: TRBJ2-7
length: 11
V: TRBV9
CDR3: ARPRGVTHEQY

J: TRBJ2-7
length: 15
V: TRBV5-4
CDR3: ASSLKAGTGGGYEQY

J: TRBJ1-1
length: 14
V: TRBV11-2
CDR3: ASSLQYRGPGTEAF

J: TRBJ2-1
length: 12
V: TRBV7-9
CDR3: ASSPDSTYNEQF

J: TRBJ2-7
length: 13
V: TRBV11-2
CDR3: ASSLTSGGPYEQY

J: TRBJ1-1
length: 11
V: TRBV5-6
CDR3: ASSVPGNTEAF

J: TRBJ1-2
length: 10
V: TRBV2
CDR3: ASRGFSYGYT

J: TRBJ1-2
length: 11
V: TRBV2
CDR3: ASSGGRVQGYT

J: TRBJ2-7
length: 13
V: TRBV6-6
CDR3: ASSPPSGSVYEQY

J: TRBJ2-7
length: 12
V: TRBV30
CDR3: AWNLAGGWDEQY

J: TRBJ2-1
length: 12
V: TRBV7-9
CDR3: ASSGEGIQNEQF

J: TRBJ2-5
length: 11
V: TRBV7-9
CDR3: ASTLGGRETQY

J: TRBJ2-2
length: 12
V: TRBV12-5
CDR3: ASGFTSNAGELF

J: TRBJ1-3
length: 12
V: TRBV2
CDR3: ASSLTGDGNTIY

J: TRBJ2-3
length: 10
V: TRBV12-3/TRBV12-4
CDR3: ASVSMGGTQY

J: TRBJ1-5
length: 12
V: TRBV6-1
CDR3: ASSEGSGYYPQH

J: TRBJ1-1
length: 12
V: TRBV30
CDR3: AFEGLDLPPEAF

J: TRBJ1-6
length: 12
V: TRBV24-1
CDR3: ATSDPRGHSPLH

J: TRBJ2-7
length: 12
V: TRBV6-1
CDR3: ASSEDRASYEQY

J: TRBJ2-5
length: 14
V: TRBV19
CDR3: ASSIYAGGPEETQY

J: TRBJ1-1
length: 9
V: TRBV12-3/TRBV12-4
CDR3: ASRLRTEAF

J: TRBJ2-2
length: 11
V: TRBV12-3/TRBV12-4
CDR3: ASNQGSTGELF

J: TRBJ1-2
length: 12
V: TRBV19
CDR3: ASSIQGGNYGYT

J: TRBJ2-7
length: 13
V: TRBV6-1
CDR3: ASSEANRELYEQY

J: TRBJ1-1
length: 14
V: TRBV7-2
CDR3: ASSSRRGAGNTEAF

J: TRBJ1-5
length: 11
V: TRBV5-1
CDR3: ASSPGANQPQH

J: TRBJ2-1
length: 13
V: TRBV14
CDR3: ASSRGPRTYNEQF

J: TRBJ2-3
length: 11
V: TRBV3-1/TRBV3-2
CDR3: ASSPIAADTQY

J: TRBJ1-1
length: 13
V: TRBV11-2
CDR3: ASVDRGGPPGGAF